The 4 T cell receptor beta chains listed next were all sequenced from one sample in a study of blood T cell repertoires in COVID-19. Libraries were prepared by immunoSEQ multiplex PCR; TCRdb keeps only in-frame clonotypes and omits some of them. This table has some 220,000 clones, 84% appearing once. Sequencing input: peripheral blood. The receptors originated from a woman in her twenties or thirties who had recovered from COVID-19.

CDR3 region: CASSPETGSYEQYF. The CDR3 coding sequence is TGTGCCAGCAGCCCTGAGACAGGCTCCTACGAGCAGTACTTC. The V and J genes are TRBV5-5 and TRBJ2-7, with a tentative D call TRBD1 (6 bases). The CDR3 length is 14 residues. Germline CDR1 SGHKS, CDR2 YYEKEE (reference sequence). Trimming removed 4 bases from V and 0 bases from J, with 11 bases in between.

In nucleotides, the CDR3 is TGTGCCAGCAGCCAAGTGACAGCCGGAAACACCATATATTTT. Encoded protein: CASSQVTAGNTIYF. The rearrangement uses TRBV3-1 (or the pseudogene TRBV3-2) and TRBJ1-3; D is perhaps TRBD1 (5 bases). The V end was cut by 1 base, the J end by 4 bases, with 8 bases between. The CDR3 sequence is 14 residues long. Per the germline V gene, CDR1 is LGHDT and CDR2 is YNNKEL (reference sequence).

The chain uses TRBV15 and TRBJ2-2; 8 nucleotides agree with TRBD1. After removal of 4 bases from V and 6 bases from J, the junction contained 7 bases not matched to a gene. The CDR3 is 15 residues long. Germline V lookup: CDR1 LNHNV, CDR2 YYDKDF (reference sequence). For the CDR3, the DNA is TGTGCCACCAGCACAGACAGGGGTCGGGCCGGGGAGCTGTTTTTT. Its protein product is CATSTDRGRAGELFF.

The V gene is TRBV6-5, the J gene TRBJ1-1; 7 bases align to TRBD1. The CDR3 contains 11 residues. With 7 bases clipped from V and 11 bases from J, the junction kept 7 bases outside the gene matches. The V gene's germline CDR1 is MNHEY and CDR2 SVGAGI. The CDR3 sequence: CASTSGQAAFF. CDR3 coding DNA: TGTGCCAGCACCTCCGGACAGGCGGCTTTCTTT.